This T cell receptor (beta chain) appears in the sequencing data of a study of T cell responses to AZD1222 COVID-19 vaccine. V was shortened by 5 bases and J by 1 base, with 9 bases between the two germline ends. Per germline, CDR1 SGHRS and CDR2 YFSETQ. CDR3 length: 13 amino acids. Measured with immunoSEQ multiplex PCR; TCRdb has only the in-frame clones, and not every one. The sample lists 100,000 to 150,000 clones, around 93% seen once, with more than 13% in the top ten. The sequences come from peripheral blood, collected on day 0 of AZD1222 vaccination. This receptor was taken from an adult in good health. This chain joins TRBV5-1 and TRBJ2-5; D remains unclear. In DNA form, the CDR3 reads TGCGCCAGCAGGGAGTGGGTCCAAGAGACCCAGTACTTC. The encoded protein is CASREWVQETQYF.